Below are 26 T cell receptor beta chains sequenced from a single sample in a study of kidney transplant recipient with SARS-CoV-2 infection. TCRdb used MiXCR to reprocess the reads, holding one entry per CDR3 protein. There are fewer than 250,000 distinct CDR3 sequences in the sample; more than 25% occur only once, and roughly 7% lies in the top ten. Source: a blood sample, taken at baseline and between days 110 and 120 from a kidney transplant recipient. All receptors come from a male patient between 25 and 40 years old who had COVID-19 and was a kidney transplant recipient. A subset of T cells may come from the graft donor.

This clonotype was found many times. The chain employs TRBV5-4 and TRBJ2-2, with 8 bases that match TRBD2. Losses at the gene ends were 4 bases for V and 3 bases for J; bases not matched to a gene: 5. Per the germline V gene, CDR1 is SGHNT and CDR2 is YYREEE (reference sequence). CDR3 length equals 15 residues. As DNA, the CDR3 is TGTGCCAGCAGCACCTGGACTAGCCACACCGGGGAGCTGTTTTTT. Its protein product is CASSTWTSHTGELFF.

This clonotype was counted many times. V and J are TRBV18 and TRBJ2-3; D not resolved. Germline CDR1 reads KGHSH; CDR2 reads LQKENI. Deletions cut 4 bases from V and 0 bases from J, with 8 bases between. The CDR3 sequence is 14 residues long. The CDR3 coding sequence is TGTGCCAGCTCACAGGGCGGTAGCACAGATACGCAGTATTTT. Its protein is CASSQGGSTDTQYF.

In this sample, this clonotype turned up many times. J is TRBJ1-4 and V is TRBV3-1, with 10 bases aligning to TRBD1. Germline V gene data show CDR1 as LGHDT and CDR2 as YNNKEL (reference sequence). V lost 4 bases to trimming and J lost 8 bases; unmatched junction nucleotides: 7. This CDR3 has 15 amino acids. This CDR3 reads CASSPGQGGSEKLFF. The DNA for the CDR3 is TGTGCCAGCAGCCCCGGACAGGGGGGGTCGGAAAAACTGTTTTTT.

This clonotype appeared many times. The CDR3 reads CASSLDWRPGELFF. CDR3 in DNA: TGTGCCAGCAGTTTAGACTGGCGTCCCGGGGAGCTGTTTTTT. The gene calls are TRBV12-3 or TRBV12-4 and TRBJ2-2; D is uncertain. V was shortened by 1 base and J by 6 bases, with 9 bases between the two germline ends. The CDR3 consists of 14 residues.

For this clonotype: A much larger clone differs from this one at a single base, so this may be a read error. This chain links TRBV5-6 with TRBJ1-2, with TRBD1 matching over 8 bases. This CDR3 spans 13 amino acids. Trimming cost V 6 bases and J 7 bases; bases outside gene matches: 8. The germline V gene encodes CDR1 SGHDT and CDR2 YYEEEE. In DNA form, the CDR3 reads TGTGCCAGCACAGACAGGGGCGGCTGTGGCTACACCTTC. Residues: CASTDRGGCGYTF.

In its sample, this clonotype was seen many times. The V call is TRBV7-8, the J call TRBJ1-2; no firm D call. The CDR3 covers 17 residues. Germline V gene lookup returns CDR1 SGHVS and CDR2 FQNEAQ. Trimming cost V 5 bases and J 4 bases, with 23 bases left between them. This chain's CDR3 is CASSTIAFTRKTYGYTF. Written as DNA, the CDR3 is TGTGCCAGCAGCACGATTGCGTTTACCCGAAAGACCTATGGCTACACCTTC.

Notes on this clonotype: This may come from a read error, since a much larger clone is one base off. The chain joins TRBV7-1 to TRBJ1-2; maybe TRBD1 (5 bases). TRBV7-1 is an ORF, and what it does is uncertain. The CDR3 sequence is 17 residues long. V lost 5 bases and J 4 bases, leaving 23 bases between the germline ends. CDR3 nucleotide sequence: TGTGCCAGCAGCGGCCCGAATCACGGGGGAAAGACCTATGGCTACACCTTC. It specifies CASSGPNHGGKTYGYTF.

This clonotype has at least ten counts. The J gene is TRBJ2-7, the V gene TRBV6-5, with 13 bases aligning to TRBD2. This CDR3 has 15 amino acids. The junction had 4 bases not matched to a gene; V was cut back by 5 bases and J by 3 bases. CDR1 is MNHEY, CDR2 SVGAGI, per germline. As DNA, the CDR3 is TGTGCCAGCAGTCCCGGGACTAGCGGGATCTACGAGCAGTACTTC. Translated, it gives CASSPGTSGIYEQYF.

Notes on this clonotype: A much bigger clone sits one base away, suggesting this may be a read error. The V and J genes are TRBV2 and TRBJ2-7, with 10 bases matching TRBD2. The V gene's germline CDR1 is SNHLY and CDR2 FYNNEI. CDR3 length: 16 amino acids. Trimming removed 7 bases from V and 4 bases from J; junction bases left unmatched: 13. The CDR3 nucleotides are TGTGCCAGCACGAACCCTCCGGGACTAGCGCCTTACGAGCAGTACTTC. Translation: CASTNPPGLAPYEQYF. The full variable domain, completed using reference TRBV2 and TRBJ2-7, is EPEVTQTPSHQVTQMGQEVILRCVPISNHLYFYWYRQILGQKVEFLVSFYNNEISEKSEIFDDQFSVERPDGSNFTLKIRSTKLEDSAMYFCASTNPPGLAPYEQYFGPGTRLTVT.

In its sample, this clonotype was seen many times. The rearrangement uses TRBV2 and TRBJ2-1; TRBD2 matches 11 bases. This CDR3 has 17 amino acids. V trimming: 5 bases; J trimming: 5 bases; junction bases outside the gene matches: 11. In germline, CDR1 is SNHLY, CDR2 FYNNEI. The CDR3 DNA sequence: TGTGCCAGCAGTTCTAGAAGACTAGCGGGAACTCACAATGAGCAGTTCTTC. Translation gives CASSSRRLAGTHNEQFF. Complete variable domain (other parts from reference TRBV2 and TRBJ2-1): EPEVTQTPSHQVTQMGQEVILRCVPISNHLYFYWYRQILGQKVEFLVSFYNNEISEKSEIFDDQFSVERPDGSNFTLKIRSTKLEDSAMYFCASSSRRLAGTHNEQFFGPGTRLTVL.

This clonotype came up many times. This chain uses TRBV5-6 with TRBJ1-2; D uncertain. The germline V gene has CDR1 SGHDT and CDR2 YYEEEE. The V gene lost 5 bases and the J gene lost 4 bases, with 21 bases spanning the gap. This CDR3 is 16 amino acids long. This CDR3 reads CASSATNSRKTYGYTF. Written as DNA, the CDR3 is TGTGCCAGCAGTGCTACCAATAGTCGAAAGACCTATGGCTACACCTTC. Filled out from reference TRBV5-6 and TRBJ1-2, the complete variable domain reads DAGVTQSPTHLIKTRGQQVTLRCSPKSGHDTVSWYQQALGQGPQFIFQYYEEEERQRGNFPDRFSGHQFPNYSSELNVNALLLGDSALYLCASSATNSRKTYGYTFGSGTRLTVV.

Note on this clonotype: One end of the junction varies from germline; a read error may be responsible. CDR3 sequence reads: CATAGGATTNTQYF. The CDR3 DNA sequence: TGTGCCACCGCCGGCGGTGCGACCACAAATACGCAGTATTTT. The chain employs TRBV27 and TRBJ2-3, with no clear D. The CDR3 consists of 14 residues. Germline V gene lookup returns CDR1 MNHEY and CDR2 SMNVEV (reference sequence).

As concerns this clonotype: Given a much more abundant clone one base away, this may be a read error. The chain combines TRBV30 with TRBJ1-2; D is ambiguous. V was shortened by 3 bases and J by 8 bases, with 16 bases between the two germline ends. This CDR3 is built from 13 residues. Germline lookup yields CDR1 GTSNPN and CDR2 SVGIG (reference sequence). The CDR3 bases are TGTGCCTGGAGATATGGACTGATTACGGGCTACACCTTC. The encoded protein is CAWRYGLITGYTF.

A note on this clonotype: A clone one base away is much larger, so this may be a read error. This chain uses TRBV6-5 with TRBJ2-2; D is unclear. The germline CDR1 and CDR2 sequences are MNHEY and SVGAGI. V was clipped by 4 bases and J by 4 bases, with 13 bases between them. The CDR3 is made up of 15 amino acids. Written as DNA, the CDR3 is TGTGCCAGCAGTTCGTCCAACATTGGCACCGGGGAGCTGTTTTTT. Encoded protein: CASSSSNIGTGELFF.

This clonotype has ten or more counts. J is TRBJ1-2 and V is TRBV3-1, with unresolved D. From germline, CDR1 is LGHDT and CDR2 YNNKEL (reference sequence). The V end lost 4 bases, the J end lost 4 bases, and 22 bases lay between the germline ends. There are 17 residues in the CDR3. The CDR3 spells CASSPMVTLRKTYGYTF. The CDR3 bases are TGTGCCAGCAGCCCCATGGTCACCCTTCGAAAGACCTATGGCTACACCTTC.

V and J are TRBV5-1 and TRBJ2-3; D may be TRBD1 or TRBD2 (6 bases each). V was clipped by 0 bases and J by 4 bases, with 12 bases between them. Germline V gives CDR1 SGHRS, CDR2 YFSETQ. The CDR3 extends over 15 amino acids. Here the CDR3 reads CASSLGSGGADTQYF. The CDR3 region has the DNA TGCGCCAGCAGCTTGGGGTCCGGGGGCGCAGATACGCAGTATTTT. Looking up the rest from reference TRBV5-1 and TRBJ2-3 gives the full variable domain: KAGVTQTPRYLIKTRGQQVTLSCSPISGHRSVSWYQQTPGQGLQFLFEYFSETQRNKGNFPGRFSGRQFSNSRSEMNVSTLELGDSALYLCASSLGSGGADTQYFGPGTRLTVL.

This clonotype was observed at least ten times. V gene TRBV28 combines with J gene TRBJ2-6; D remains ambiguous. Trimming pared 6 bases from V and 0 bases from J, leaving 9 bases between. This CDR3 is built from 15 residues. Per germline, CDR1 MDHEN and CDR2 SYDVKM. CDR3 amino acids: CASSRHNSGANVLTF. The CDR3 bases are TGTGCCAGCAGCAGACATAACTCTGGGGCCAACGTCCTGACTTTC. Complete variable domain (other parts from reference TRBV28 and TRBJ2-6): DVKVTQSSRYLVKRTGEKVFLECVQDMDHENMFWYRQDPGLGLRLIYFSYDVKMKEKGDIPEGYSVSREKKERFSLILESASTNQTSMYLCASSRHNSGANVLTFGAGSRLTVL.

A remark on this clonotype: A much larger clone lies a single base off, so this may be a read error. The CDR3 protein is CASSNQGGEKLIF. The CDR3 DNA is TGTGCCAGTAGTAATCAGGGGGGTGAAAAACTGATTTTT. J is TRBJ1-4 and V is TRBV19; TRBD1 aligns across 7 bases. The CDR3 contains 13 residues. In germline, CDR1 is LNHDA, CDR2 SQIVND (reference sequence).

The CDR3: CASTPGGGGQFF. CDR3 coding DNA: TGTGCCAGCACCCCGGGAGGGGGTGGGCAGTTCTTC. The genes are TRBV28 and TRBJ2-1, with 8 bases that match TRBD2. CDR3 length: 12 amino acids. V gave up 7 bases and J gave up 12 bases; unmatched junction bases: 8. From germline, CDR1 is MDHEN and CDR2 SYDVKM.

This clonotype was counted ten times or more. The chain recombines TRBV28 with TRBJ2-7; 8 bases line up with TRBD1. After removal of 7 bases from V and 4 bases from J, the junction contained 9 bases not matched to a gene. Germline lookup yields CDR1 MDHEN and CDR2 SYDVKM. The CDR3 runs 14 residues. CDR3 DNA: TGTGCCAGCAACCTACTAGGGGACAGGTACGAGCAGTACTTC. Amino acids: CASNLLGDRYEQYF.

At least ten counts were recorded for this clonotype. V usage is TRBV19 and J usage is TRBJ2-3, with 11 positions matching TRBD1. CDR1 is LNHDA and CDR2 is SQIVND in the germline V gene (reference sequence). Unmatched junction bases numbered 1, after V lost 4 bases and J lost 4 bases. CDR3 length: 14 residues. This CDR3 reads CASSRGQGADTQYF. As DNA, the CDR3 is TGTGCCAGTAGTAGGGGACAGGGGGCAGATACGCAGTATTTT. Using reference TRBV19 and TRBJ2-3 for the parts outside the CDR3, the full variable domain is DGGITQSPKYLFRKEGQNVTLSCEQNLNHDAMYWYRQDPGQGLRLIYYSQIVNDFQKGDIAEGYSVSREKKESFPLTVTSAQKNPTAFYLCASSRGQGADTQYFGPGTRLTVL.

This clonotype was observed a few times. The chain has TRBV3-1 and TRBJ2-1, with TRBD1 matching 9 bases. The CDR3 has 16 residues. V lost 5 bases, J lost 3 bases, and 8 bases stayed unmatched. Germline CDR1 and CDR2: LGHDT and YNNKEL (reference sequence). The DNA of the CDR3 is TGTGCCAGCAGCGATCGGACAGGGGCGATCTACAATGAGCAGTTCTTC. Its translation: CASSDRTGAIYNEQFF.

This clonotype occurred many times. This rearrangement joins TRBV3-2 to TRBJ2-5; TRBD2, the table's D call, was not compared with the DNA. TRBV3-2 is a listed pseudogene. This CDR3 comprises 15 residues. Here the CDR3 DNA reads TGTGCCAGCAGCCAAGGGGGGACTTTACAAGAGACCCAGTACTTC. It is translated as CASSQGGTLQETQYF.

In regard to this clonotype: A clone one base away is much larger, so this may be a read error. The V call is TRBV19, the J call TRBJ1-2; unclear D gene. The V end lost 5 bases, the J end lost 4 bases, and 23 bases lay between the germline ends. The CDR3 has 17 amino acids. In germline, CDR1 is LNHDA, CDR2 SQIVND (reference sequence). This CDR3 reads CASSCSEANRKTYGYTF. The CDR3 coding sequence is TGTGCCAGTAGTTGTTCAGAGGCAAATCGAAAGACCTATGGCTACACCTTC.

Notes on this clonotype: Possible read error: a much larger clone is one base away. The genes are TRBV12-3 or TRBV12-4 and TRBJ2-1; D is uncertain. The CDR3 is 11 residues long. This CDR3 reads CASSLSYERFF. The CDR3 coding sequence is TGTGCCAGCAGTTTATCATATGAGCGGTTCTTC.

This clonotype was counted many times. The chain has TRBV6-8 and TRBJ1-2; D ambiguous. Germline CDR1 reads MNHGY; CDR2 reads SAAAGT. Trimming pared 4 bases from V and 4 bases from J, leaving 22 bases between. CDR3 length equals 17 residues. As DNA, the CDR3 is TGTGCCAGCAGTTGGGTAGGACGCTCTAGAAAGACCTATGGCTACACCTTC. This encodes CASSWVGRSRKTYGYTF.